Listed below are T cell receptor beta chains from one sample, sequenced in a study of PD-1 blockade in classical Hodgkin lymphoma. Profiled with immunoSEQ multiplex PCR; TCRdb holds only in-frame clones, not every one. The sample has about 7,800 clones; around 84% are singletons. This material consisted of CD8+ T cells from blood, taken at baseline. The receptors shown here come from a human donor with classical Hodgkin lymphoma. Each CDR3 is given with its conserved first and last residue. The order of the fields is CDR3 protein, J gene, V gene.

CDR3aa: CATRGGDSNQPQHF
j_gene: TRBJ1-5
v_gene: TRBV15

CDR3aa: CASSPLKTSGGNEQFF
j_gene: TRBJ2-1
v_gene: TRBV28

CDR3aa: CASSDRDRARAFF
j_gene: TRBJ1-1
v_gene: TRBV28

CDR3aa: CASSFVGNNEQFF
j_gene: TRBJ2-1
v_gene: TRBV27

CDR3aa: CASSLNRNQPQHF
j_gene: TRBJ1-5
v_gene: TRBV11-2

CDR3aa: CSGLLAGAYNEQFF
j_gene: TRBJ2-1
v_gene: TRBV29-1

CDR3aa: CASSLGAISTDTQYF
j_gene: TRBJ2-3
v_gene: TRBV28

CDR3aa: CASIGQGETGELFF
j_gene: TRBJ2-2
v_gene: TRBV28

CDR3aa: CASSQEGDGETQYF
j_gene: TRBJ2-5
v_gene: TRBV5-2

CDR3aa: CASSLVPDSYNEQFF
j_gene: TRBJ2-1
v_gene: TRBV7-6

CDR3aa: CASSQGRHLSNQPQHF
j_gene: TRBJ1-5
v_gene: TRBV4-2

CDR3aa: CASSPGSELRATNEKLFF
j_gene: TRBJ1-4
v_gene: TRBV28

CDR3aa: CASSYLADLQETQYF
j_gene: TRBJ2-5
v_gene: TRBV28

CDR3aa: CASSEGWPIRGYEQYF
j_gene: TRBJ2-7
v_gene: TRBV6-1

CDR3aa: CASSLGLWEQFF
j_gene: TRBJ2-1
v_gene: TRBV28

CDR3aa: CASSLVRQGFLKTNEKLFF
j_gene: TRBJ1-4
v_gene: TRBV28

CDR3aa: CASISDNEQFF
j_gene: TRBJ2-1
v_gene: TRBV19

CDR3aa: CASRQGVGTEAFF
j_gene: TRBJ1-1
v_gene: TRBV9

CDR3aa: CASSLGGSQETQYF
j_gene: TRBJ2-5
v_gene: TRBV7-7

CDR3aa: CASSLDHFYEQYF
j_gene: TRBJ2-7
v_gene: TRBV5-1

CDR3aa: CASSEAAPYEQYF
j_gene: TRBJ2-7
v_gene: TRBV2

CDR3aa: CASSMWAGTGELFF
j_gene: TRBJ2-2
v_gene: TRBV19

CDR3aa: CASSLSPNHFYEQYF
j_gene: TRBJ2-7
v_gene: TRBV27

CDR3aa: CASSRDRDEAFF
j_gene: TRBJ1-1
v_gene: TRBV11-2

CDR3aa: CASNDPGHLLSYEQYF
j_gene: TRBJ2-7
v_gene: TRBV2

CDR3aa: CASTDRTSYNEQFF
j_gene: TRBJ2-1
v_gene: TRBV6-5

CDR3aa: CASRSGTSGGLGNEQFF
j_gene: TRBJ2-1
v_gene: TRBV27

CDR3aa: CASSLSGGENTEAFF
j_gene: TRBJ1-1
v_gene: TRBV28

CDR3aa: CASSKAVVTRNYTGELFF
j_gene: TRBJ2-2
v_gene: TRBV21-1

CDR3aa: CASSLGYEKNTEAFF
j_gene: TRBJ1-1
v_gene: TRBV5-1

CDR3aa: CASSVGLANEQFF
j_gene: TRBJ2-1
v_gene: TRBV7-9

CDR3aa: CASSIDRLALYNEQFF
j_gene: TRBJ2-1
v_gene: TRBV19

CDR3aa: CASSQEGSRTEAFF
j_gene: TRBJ1-1
v_gene: TRBV4-1

CDR3aa: CASGQPQHF
j_gene: TRBJ1-5
v_gene: TRBV2